The text below deals with one TCR beta chain. Its antigen specificity is not known. No base quality information exists; no much larger clone differs at one position. This record comes from a study of cytomegalovirus exposure and HLA in healthy donors (dated by TCRdb to the late 2010s). About the full investigation: According to an earlier analysis of a few hundred of the donors, about 179 million T cells yielded 120 million or so unique TCR beta sequences and 250 to 350 Gb of sequence data. Genome-wide SNP genotypes for about three fifths of the roughly 670 donors were used in a later genetic analysis, which treated that subset as a discovery cohort. High-throughput TCR immunosequencing, statistical association of individual TCRs with disease status, and machine learning were combined to predict cytomegalovirus infection status. The number of donors typed differed by locus, with roughly 629-640 for A, B, C, DRB1 and DQB1, approximately 500 for DQA1, 600 to 610 for DPA1, and around 430 for DPB1. The study profiled the T cell repertoires of hundreds of subjects by immunosequencing and related them to cytomegalovirus serostatus. Donor age, sex, ethnicity and CMV serostatus were compiled together with the repertoire data. A few DR-DQ haplotypes were treated as single units for association and clustering because of strong linkage in the cohort. Among the approximately 400 genotyped donors, around 79% belonged to the genetic ancestry cluster associated with self-reported Caucasian donors. Along with the approximately 700-subject first cohort, a separate validation cohort of over a hundred different subjects was used. An early release that covered around 590 HLA-typed donors contained about 300 gigabases of sequencing data and roughly 84 million unique TCR sequences. Rather than using new phenotypic data, the later analysis identified candidate immune exposures from TCR beta sequences and from how often those sequences occurred across donors. Among 398 genotyped donors of the cohort, an average of approximately 240,000 unique TCR beta nucleotide sequences were sequenced per donor, roughly 18% of them non-productive. An earlier analysis of some 600 of the donors applied high-throughput TCR beta sequencing to assess whether each TCR beta V gene segment acted as functional or pseudogenic. In a later analysis, previously published TCR beta repertoires from 670 or so donors were re-analyzed and high-resolution HLA genotyping was added so that TCR occurrence patterns could be studied. All discovery cohort repertoires had been generated using a single sequencing platform. The study aimed to test whether signatures of past pathogen exposure could be identified by cataloging public T cell receptors. Class I and class II HLA loci were covered by the typing at four-digit resolution.

The cohort consisted of approximately 670 healthy bone marrow donors. All cohort members were sampled while nominally healthy, although unrecorded immune exposures were likely present. The donor was CMV seropositive and was included in the group of some 290 seropositive cohort members. A peripheral blood sample was provided by each donor, and peripheral blood mononuclear cells were used for TCR beta sequencing. Genomic DNA extraction from the blood cell samples was performed with the Qiagen DNeasy Blood Extraction Kit. Counted from cysteine to phenylalanine, this CDR3 has 11 amino acids. CDR3 DNA is the only sequence kept; it has 33 bases, read in frame from the first base. Trimming costs V 1 base and J 11 bases, and their ends lie 8 bases apart. From the germline V gene (reference sequence), CDR1 is SEHNR and CDR2 is FQNEAQ. General conclusions and limits of the study: According to a later analysis, TCR association rates differed among HLA loci, with DRB1 alleles showing the most associated TCRs and HLA-C alleles showing the fewest. When HLA alleles, especially DR and DQ, strongly co-occurred, attributing TCR associations to individual alleles was difficult. A group of highly shared sequence variants was considered likely to be a technical artifact of the sequencing pipeline. A later genetic analysis associated a missense DCLRE1C variant with V-gene and J-gene trimming of TCR beta chains, and an independent cohort replicated the association. The 87-base-pair reads could not distinguish some IMGT-functional V segments, including TRBV6-2 and TRBV6-3, so those segments were excluded. A few of the identified cytomegalovirus-associated TCR beta chains were confirmed in vitro to be specific for cytomegalovirus antigens. Only TCR beta chains were sequenced in this cohort, and the absence of alpha or paired-chain data limited detectable features. The study listed 150 to 200 TCR beta chains as associated with cytomegalovirus. A further reported finding was that TCR beta sequences accurately predicted the HLA-A and HLA-B alleles for most subjects in the first cohort. The authors suggested that the approach could potentially be extended to other disease states and immunological phenotypes. An earlier analysis of 587 of the donors showed that most TCR beta V segments appeared in productive rearrangements either about 87% or about 30% of the time, which broadly matched IMGT annotations. In a later genetic analysis, fewer N-insertions in productive TCRs were reported among donors in an Asian-associated ancestry cluster than the approximately 710-donor mean. The only immune exposure information available for the cohort was CMV serostatus. According to a later analysis, most CMV-associated TCR beta chains appeared to be HLA-restricted, and the HLA associations seemed to be driven largely by CMV exposure. Several of the top co-occurrence clusters appeared to be linked to parvovirus B19, influenza, CMV and Epstein-Barr virus, according to a later analysis. Correlated functional status among segregating V segments might be attributable to linkage disequilibrium, but an unknown experimental factor could not be ruled out. While some public TCRs were present in many individuals, most TCR sequences turned up only very rarely across donors. In both the original and validation cohorts, the classifier was reported to diagnose cytomegalovirus status with high specificity and sensitivity. Roughly uniform sequencing depth across donors was assumed in presence/absence analyses, although this assumption may not hold. Because counts were too low, roughly 18 rarely observed V segments, including chromosome 9 orphons, were left out of the earlier analysis of some 640 of the donors. A later analysis found that HLA-associated TCR beta chains were more clonally expanded and had lower generation probabilities than equally common non-associated chains. A later analysis associated about 18,000 TCR beta sequences with specific HLA alleles at a false discovery rate of 0.05. HLA typing was unavailable for some donors at each locus, so association tests used only the typed subset.

The receptor library was made with the immunoSEQ multiplex PCR assay. For the multiplex PCR, a mixture combining 60 forward primers for TCR Vbeta segments and 13 reverse primers for TCR Jbeta segments was used. The CDR3 region of rearranged TCR beta genes was amplified from genomic DNA with a multiplex PCR assay. On the Illumina HiSeq System, the amplified TCR beta libraries were sequenced as 87-base-pair reads. In the paper's pipeline: In a later analysis, some 80 million unique TCR beta chains were counted across the 690 or so repertoires, and roughly 11 million of these chains were shared by at least two donors. Raw reads were error-corrected and collapsed into unique sequences by a nearest-neighbor algorithm in which closely related sequences were merged to remove PCR and sequencing errors. To assign V, D and J gene segments, CDR3 sequences were aligned to IMGT reference sequences. For a sequence to be retained, at least a six-nucleotide match to both a V gene segment and a J gene segment was required. Rearrangements were classified as productive when the CDR3 lacked stop codons and remained in frame with V and J, and all other rearrangements were classified as non-productive. CDR3 was defined according to IMGT convention as the region running from the second conserved V-encoded cysteine to the conserved J-encoded phenylalanine. In an earlier analysis of just under 600 of the donors, sequences lacking an unambiguous match to a single V gene segment were excluded. An earlier analysis of over 450 of the donors classified V segments as functional when productive rearrangements were above 56.7% and as segregating when the standard deviation between donors was above 5%. A statistical classification framework was built for diagnosing cytomegalovirus status from the catalog of TCR beta chain sequences. A later analysis assigned V and J genes by comparing TCR nucleotide sequences with IMGT/GENE-DB human TR gene sequences. The TCRdist pipeline was used in a later analysis to assign CDR3 sequences and most-parsimonious VDJ recombination scenarios. In a later analysis, each TCR beta chain was defined by its CDR3 amino acid sequence together with its V-gene family, and reads lacking a unique V-gene family were excluded. A later analysis removed several hundred highly shared, low-generation-probability nucleotide sequences to deal with suspected cross-contamination and a sequencing artifact. For each public chain, a later analysis derived a clonal expansion index from normalized ranks of inferred template counts within each repertoire. A later analysis computed generation probabilities with a VDJ recombination model fitted to out-of-frame rearrangements, and checked the results against IGoR. Hypergeometric tests were used in a later analysis to score TCR-TCR, TCR-HLA and TCR-CMV co-occurrence, with a repertoire-size bias correction applied to the TCR pairs. A later analysis estimated false discovery rates by permuting HLA or CMV assignments 20 times. In a later analysis, co-occurring TCRs were grouped using DBSCAN, with TCRdist sequence similarity added in when clustering inside HLA-allele-positive subsets. Co-occurrence clustering excluded repertoires with fewer than 30,000 or more than 120,000 public chains, plus five with anomalous nucleotide sharing. In TCRdb, the immuneACCESS table is reduced to in-frame sequences with V and J assigned. These tables do not hold every clone; where another copy was compared, an unresolved V gene accounts for under half, and the others remain unexplained. Clone size and V and J calls were adopted from that table, with D and trimming inferred from the DNA. The sample includes some 200,000 clones, with about 80% observed a single time. The ten largest clones represent around 1.9% of the sample.

The sample comprised PBMCs. The clonotype originates from a woman aged 25 to 39 in good health and CMV-seropositive. Recombination joined TRBV7-9 with TRBJ1-1; D gene: possibly TRBD1, on 5 matching bases. The CDR3 region: CASSLGPGAFF. The nucleotide sequence reads as follows: TGTGCCAGCAGCTTAGGCCCAGGGGCTTTCTTT.